The 23 T cell receptor beta chains listed next were all sequenced from one sample in a study of blood T cells in healthy people across ages. Primers used in a second PCR of about 7 to 12 cycles were a sample-barcoded 5' primer and a J-beta primer mix. One entry per CDR3 protein results from TCRdb running MiXCR on the 5' RACE reads. The top ten clones hold less than 20% of a sample with hundreds of thousands of distinct CDR3 sequences, about a third of them seen once. The specimen sequenced was blood. The receptors were sampled from a woman aged 80 or older in good health.

The chain is built from TRBV6-5 and TRBJ1-2; 8 bases fit TRBD1. Per the germline V gene, CDR1 is MNHEY and CDR2 is SVGAGI. With V trimmed by 8 bases and J by 10 bases, 15 bases remained unmatched. The CDR3 length is 14 residues. CDR3 bases: TGTGCCAGCTCCAAAATTGGACAGGGTGTACCCTACACCTTC. Translating it yields CASSKIGQGVPYTF.

In this sample, this clonotype turned up many times. The rearrangement links TRBV11-2 to TRBJ1-2, with 9 bases aligning to TRBD1. The CDR3 is 17 residues long. V was pared by 1 base and J by 4 bases, with 10 bases of the junction left unmatched. The germline gives CDR1 SGHAT, CDR2 FQNNGV. The CDR3 nucleotides are TGTGCCAGCAGCTTAGTAGACACCGGGACAGGGATCTATGGCTACACCTTC. Its translation is CASSLVDTGTGIYGYTF.

The V gene is TRBV6-2 or TRBV6-3, the J gene TRBJ1-5; tentatively, D is TRBD1 (6 bases). Germline loops: CDR1 MNHEY, CDR2 SVGEGT. V gave up 6 bases and J gave up 7 bases, with 13 bases separating them. This CDR3 contains 13 residues. The CDR3 here is CASRYQGSQPQHF. The DNA for the CDR3 is TGTGCCAGCAGGTATCAGGGGTCCCAGCCCCAGCATTTT.

The chain uses TRBV21-1 and TRBJ2-6; TRBD1, the table's D call, lacks a check against the DNA. TRBV21-1 is designated a pseudogene. This CDR3 is built from 18 residues. The CDR3 spells CASSNGQRQKSGANVLTF. CDR3 bases: TGTGCCAGCAGCAACGGACAGCGCCAAAAGTCTGGGGCCAACGTCCTGACTTTC.

The rearrangement uses TRBV20-1 and TRBJ2-3; 8 positions match TRBD2. Germline V gene data show CDR1 as DFQATT and CDR2 as SNEGSKA (reference sequence). The trim removed 5 bases at V and 2 bases at J, leaving 9 bases unmatched. CDR3 length: 15 residues. CDR3 DNA: TGCAGTGCTTCCCAGGTTAGCGGGAACACAGATACGCAGTATTTT. It specifies CSASQVSGNTDTQYF.

With regard to this clonotype: Because the CDR3 is missing its conserved closing phenylalanine or tryptophan, this is likely a read error. The V gene is TRBV3-1, the J gene TRBJ2-7; 13 positions match TRBD2. CDR1 is LGHDT, CDR2 YNNKEL, per germline (reference sequence). V lost 8 bases and J lost 5; bases outside the gene matches: 15. This CDR3 is built from 17 residues. CDR3 in DNA: TGTGCCAGCGGCCGTGGACTAGCGGGGGCCCATAGGAACGAGCAGTACTTG. Residues: CASGRGLAGAHRNEQYL.

The chain recombines TRBV13 with TRBJ1-6; D uncertain. V was pared by 3 bases and J by 9 bases, with 15 bases between. The CDR3 is 15 residues long. Germline-derived CDR1 and CDR2 are PRHDT and FYEKMQ (reference sequence). CDR3 sequence: CASSFGLQAGSPLHF. The CDR3 DNA reads TGTGCCAGCAGCTTTGGGCTCCAGGCCGGTTCACCCCTCCACTTT.

Remarks on this clonotype: A much larger clonotype is one base distant, so this may be a read error. The chain carries TRBV5-6 and TRBJ2-1, with TRBD2 matching 8 bases. The J call could be wrong; TRBJ2-7 is a better fit for the DNA end. Germline assignment: CDR1 SGHDT and CDR2 YYEEEE. There are 15 residues in the CDR3. Here the CDR3 reads CASSITSGSYNEQYF. CDR3 DNA sequence: TGTGCCAGCAGCATTACTAGCGGCTCCTACAATGAGCAGTACTTC.

The CDR3 bases are TGTGCCAGCAGCCGGGCCACCGGGGAGCTGTTTTTT. Protein: CASSRATGELFF. This chain links TRBV3-1 with TRBJ2-2; no clear D. Trimming removed 4 bases at V and 4 bases at J, with 4 bases between. The CDR3 has 12 amino acids. Germline lookup yields CDR1 LGHDT and CDR2 YNNKEL (reference sequence). Supplemented by reference TRBV3-1 and TRBJ2-2, the full variable domain reads DTAVSQTPKYLVTQMGNDKSIKCEQNLGHDTMYWYKQDSKKFLKIMFSYNNKELIINETVPNRFSPKSPDKAHLNLHINSLELGDSAVYFCASSRATGELFFGEGSRLTVL.

This clonotype was seen many times. The rearrangement uses TRBV2 and TRBJ2-5; no reliable D call. The ends were cut back, 2 bases at V and 4 bases at J, with 8 bases in the middle. This CDR3 spans 13 amino acids. CDR1 and CDR2 (germline): SNHLY, FYNNEI. The CDR3 region has the DNA TGTGCCAGCAGTGAAAAGGACGTAGAGACCCAGTACTTC. It specifies CASSEKDVETQYF.

This clonotype came up many times. The V call is TRBV11-1, the J call TRBJ2-5; maybe TRBD2 (5 bases). CDR1 SGHAT and CDR2 FQDESV come from the germline V gene (reference sequence). V lost 5 bases and J lost 5, with 21 bases in between. The CDR3 sequence is 16 residues long. DNA for the CDR3: TGTGCCAGCAGCCGTCGACGAGCGGAAGGTCCGGAGACCCAGTACTTC. Amino acids: CASSRRRAEGPETQYF.

This clonotype has a count of ten or more. J is TRBJ2-4 and V is TRBV4-1; D unresolved. V gave up 1 base and J gave up 0 bases, with 10 bases separating them. The germline CDR1 and CDR2 sequences are MGHRA and YSYEKL. The CDR3 spans 16 residues. The chain's CDR3 is CASSQGAQVAKNIQYF. The CDR3 DNA is TGCGCCAGCAGCCAAGGTGCCCAAGTAGCCAAAAACATTCAGTACTTC.

This clonotype appeared many times. The genes are TRBV7-2 and TRBJ2-7; TRBD2 matches 7 bases. The V gene's germline CDR1 is SGHTA and CDR2 FQGNSA. V gave up 4 bases and J gave up 2 bases; unmatched junction bases: 5. CDR3 length: 14 amino acids. For the CDR3, the DNA is TGTGCCAGCAGCTCTGGGGGGGGTGCCTACGAGCAGTACTTC. This encodes CASSSGGGAYEQYF.

The chain links TRBV6-1 to TRBJ2-1; 7 bases are shared with TRBD2. This CDR3 is built from 15 residues. V dropped 0 bases and J dropped 4; count of bases not matched to a gene: 3. In germline, CDR1 is MNHNS, CDR2 SASEGT. The CDR3 DNA reads TGTGCCAGCAGTGAAGCATGGGGGGGTTACAATGAGCAGTTCTTC. Its translation is CASSEAWGGYNEQFF.

The J gene is TRBJ2-1, the V gene TRBV20-1; D unresolved. V was shortened by 2 bases and J by 10 bases, with 12 bases between the two germline ends. The germline V gene encodes CDR1 DFQATT and CDR2 SNEGSKA (reference sequence). The CDR3 sequence is 12 residues long. As DNA, the CDR3 is TGCAGTGCTAGAAGGGTCGGCGGAGAGCAGTTCTTC. Translation: CSARRVGGEQFF.

The chain couples TRBV20-1 to TRBJ2-7, with D possibly TRBD1 on 6 matching bases. The CDR3 runs to 15 residues. Germline V lookup: CDR1 DFQATT, CDR2 SNEGSKA (reference sequence). With 5 bases removed from V and 5 bases from J, the gap between germline ends came to 22 bases. The CDR3 region is CSAPRPNGGYDEQYF. The DNA for the CDR3 is TGCAGTGCTCCCCGGCCGAATGGGGGCTACGACGAGCAGTACTTC.

To note about this clonotype: A much larger clone is a single base away; this may be a read error. The chain links TRBV6-2 or TRBV6-3 to TRBJ1-1; 7 bases match TRBD1. CDR3 length: 13 residues. Germline lookup yields CDR1 MNHEY and CDR2 SVGEGT. CDR3 DNA sequence: TGTGTCAGCACAGGGGAGATGAACACTGAAGCTTTCTTT. It translates to CVSTGEMNTEAFF.

This clonotype has only one observation. This may come from a read error, since a much larger clone is one base off. No conserved phenylalanine or tryptophan is present at the end of the CDR3, so a read error is the likely explanation. The rearrangement uses TRBV10-3 and TRBJ2-5; D might be TRBD1 or TRBD2, each matching 6 bases. V lost 10 bases, J lost 4 bases, and 19 bases lay in between. The V gene's germline CDR1 is ENHRY and CDR2 SYGVKD. This CDR3 has 14 residues. Here the CDR3 DNA reads TGTGCCACCGGTGGGGGGCGCGAGAGAGAGACCCAGTACGTC. The encoded protein is CATGGGRERETQYV.

The chain joins TRBV18 to TRBJ2-1, with D maybe TRBD2 (5 bases). V lost 3 bases to trimming and J lost 2 bases, with 11 bases between them. The germline gives CDR1 KGHSH, CDR2 LQKENI. This CDR3 is built from 15 residues. Written as DNA, the CDR3 is TGTGCCAGCTCACCCGACCAGACTACCTACAATGAGCAGTTCTTC. This encodes CASSPDQTTYNEQFF. Together with reference TRBV18 and TRBJ2-1, the CDR3 gives the full variable domain: NAGVMQNPRHLVRRRGQEARLRCSPMKGHSHVYWYRQLPEEGLKFMVYLQKENIIDESGMPKERFSAEFPKEGPSILRIQQVVRGDSAAYFCASSPDQTTYNEQFFGPGTRLTVL.

The chain combines TRBV12-3 or TRBV12-4 with TRBJ2-3; the D gene could be TRBD1 or TRBD2 (6 bases each). The CDR3 has 17 amino acids. Trimming removed 4 bases at V and 2 bases at J, with 19 bases between. The CDR3 coding sequence is TGTGCCAGCAGTTCCTTACAACTAGGGGGGAACACAGATACGCAGTATTTT. Translated: CASSSLQLGGNTDTQYF.

The rearrangement links TRBV25-1 to TRBJ2-5; TRBD2 agrees at 9 bases. The DNA matches TRBJ2-7 better at its end, which makes the J call doubtful. Germline V gives CDR1 MGHDK, CDR2 SYGVNS. This CDR3 spans 14 amino acids. The CDR3 nucleotides read TGTGCCAGCAGTGACAGGACAGCGGGGGGCGAGCAGTACTTC. Translated, it gives CASSDRTAGGEQYF.

This clonotype was observed a handful of times. This sequence joins TRBV7-2 and TRBJ2-2, with a tentative D call TRBD1 (6 bases). The CDR3 has 14 residues. CDR1 and CDR2 from the germline V gene are SGHTA and FQGNSA. V dropped 7 bases and J dropped 4 bases, with 13 bases sitting between them. The CDR3 DNA follows: TGTGCCAGCACCCTGGACAGTTCCACCGGGGAGCTGTTTTTT. Translating it yields CASTLDSSTGELFF. The whole variable domain, filled in from reference TRBV7-2 and TRBJ2-2, reads GAGVSQSPSNKVTEKGKDVELRCDPISGHTALYWYRQSLGQGLEFLIYFQGNSAPDKSGLPSDRFSAERTGGSVSTLTIQRTQQEDSAVYLCASTLDSSTGELFFGEGSRLTVL.

This clonotype was recorded many times. The chain has TRBV6-1 and TRBJ2-2, with D unclear. This CDR3 is built from 14 residues. The germline V and J ends were trimmed by 9 bases and 0 bases, with 11 bases remaining between them. Germline V gene data show CDR1 as MNHNS and CDR2 as SASEGT. The CDR3 nucleotides are TGTGCCAGTACGGTTGGTCCGAACACCGGGGAGCTGTTTTTT. Protein: CASTVGPNTGELFF.